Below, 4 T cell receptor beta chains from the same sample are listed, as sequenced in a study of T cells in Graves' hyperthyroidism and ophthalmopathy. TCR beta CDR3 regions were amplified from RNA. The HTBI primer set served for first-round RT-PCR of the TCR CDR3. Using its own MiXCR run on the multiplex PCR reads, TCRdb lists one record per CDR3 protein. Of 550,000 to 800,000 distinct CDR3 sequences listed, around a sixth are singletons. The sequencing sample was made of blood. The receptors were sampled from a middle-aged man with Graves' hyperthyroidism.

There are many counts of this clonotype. CDR3 sequence: CASSTTGRNSPLHF. The DNA for the CDR3 is TGTGCCAGCAGCACGACAGGGAGGAACTCACCCCTCCACTTT. This rearrangement joins TRBV7-6 to TRBJ1-6; 7 positions match TRBD1. The ends lost 5 bases at V and 10 bases at J; junction bases unmatched: 8. Germline-derived CDR1 and CDR2 are SGHVS and FNYEAQ. The CDR3 covers 14 residues.

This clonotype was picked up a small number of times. The CDR3 coding sequence is TGCGCCAGCAGTGTTTTGACTTTCTCCTACGAGCAGTACTTC. Protein sequence: CASSVLTFSYEQYF. The gene calls are TRBV10-2 and TRBJ2-7; no clear D. Germline assignment: CDR1 WSHSY and CDR2 SAAADI. Between the trimmed V and J ends, which lost 4 bases and 0 bases, there was a span of 10 bases. The CDR3 loop spans 14 amino acids.

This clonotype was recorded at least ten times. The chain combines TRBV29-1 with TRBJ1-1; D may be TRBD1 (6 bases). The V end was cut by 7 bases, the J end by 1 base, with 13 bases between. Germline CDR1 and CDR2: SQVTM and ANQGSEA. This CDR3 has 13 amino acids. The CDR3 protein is CSARTDENTEAFF. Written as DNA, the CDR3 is TGCAGCGCCCGGACAGACGAGAACACTGAAGCTTTCTTT.

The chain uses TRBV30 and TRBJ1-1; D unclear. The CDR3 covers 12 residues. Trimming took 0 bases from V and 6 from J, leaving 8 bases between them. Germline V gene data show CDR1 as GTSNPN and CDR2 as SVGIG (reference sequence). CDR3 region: CAWSVIFAEAFF. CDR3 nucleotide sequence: TGTGCCTGGAGTGTAATCTTTGCTGAAGCTTTCTTT. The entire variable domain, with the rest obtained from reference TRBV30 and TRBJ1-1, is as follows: SQTIHQWPATLVQPVGSPLSLECTVEGTSNPNLYWYRQAAGRGLQLLFYSVGIGQISSEVPQNLSASRPQDRQFILSSKKLLLSDSGFYLCAWSVIFAEAFFGQGTRLTVV.